These 31 T cell receptor beta chains share one sample of origin, sequenced in a study of post-analysis software for immune sequencing data. Study outcomes and limitations: Elevated frequency relative to controls characterized four or five TRBV segments in patients, TRBV5-6, TRBV5-1 and TRBV20-1 among them.

Incorporated into the TCR beta cDNA libraries were unique molecular identifiers, which served to reduce PCR and sequencing biases. TCRdb re-derived calls from the PCR reads in MiXCR, one entry per CDR3 protein. The data show 450,000 to 650,000 distinct CDR3 sequences, about 40% seen once. No antigen is known for these receptors. Sequences were obtained from blood. These receptors all stem from a girl aged 5-17 years with multiple sclerosis.

This clonotype was counted only a few times. The V gene is TRBV24-1, the J gene TRBJ2-3; no firm D call. Trimming took 5 bases from V and 2 from J, leaving 10 bases between them. The CDR3 loop spans 14 amino acids. CDR1 KGHDR and CDR2 SFDVKD come from the germline V gene. CDR3 DNA sequence: TGTGCCACCAGTGGACTGGGATACACAGATACGCAGTATTTT. It translates to CATSGLGYTDTQYF.

The chain employs TRBV7-2 and TRBJ1-2; perhaps TRBD1 as D (5 bases). The CDR3 length is 15 residues. CDR1 and CDR2 (germline): SGHTA, FQGNSA. V shed 0 bases and J shed 8 bases, with 16 bases lying between them. In nucleotides, the CDR3 is TGTGCCAGCAGCTTAGCGTTGGGGCCAAGGGAGGGCTACACCTTC. Translation gives CASSLALGPREGYTF.

This clonotype has more than one count but fewer than ten. The chain links TRBV15 to TRBJ2-7; D is perhaps TRBD1 (5 bases). The CDR3 loop spans 15 amino acids. Looked up from germline, CDR1 is LNHNV and CDR2 is YYDKDF (reference sequence). Trimming took 1 base from V and 1 from J, leaving 11 bases between them. The CDR3 protein is CATSRAPGWSYEQYF. The CDR3 DNA sequence: TGTGCCACCAGCAGAGCTCCAGGGTGGTCCTACGAGCAGTACTTC.

This clonotype showed up just a few times. CDR3 sequence (DNA): TGCAGCGCTCCCCCGGGGACAGGGGGTAGGGACACTGAAGCTTTCTTT. Protein: CSAPPGTGGRDTEAFF. The chain is built from TRBV29-1 and TRBJ1-1; TRBD1 agrees at 11 bases. The trim removed 7 bases at V and 3 bases at J, leaving 13 bases unmatched. The CDR3 contains 16 residues. Germline values: CDR1 SQVTM, CDR2 ANQGSEA.

This clonotype has a handful of counts. The CDR3 nucleotides read TGTGCCAGCAGCAAATTCCTCCAGGGTGACGCTGAAGCTTTCTTT. It yields the protein CASSKFLQGDAEAFF. The chain joins TRBV6-5 to TRBJ1-1, with a weak D call TRBD1 (5 bases). The germline gives CDR1 MNHEY, CDR2 SVGAGI. CDR3 length equals 15 residues. V was cut by 6 bases and J by 6 bases, with 20 bases left in between.

This clonotype was observed a handful of times. The chain has TRBV10-3 and TRBJ2-3; the match to TRBD2 covers 10 bases. From germline, CDR1 is ENHRY and CDR2 SYGVKD. This CDR3 contains 15 residues. Germline trimming cut 8 bases from V and 6 bases from J; bases unmatched to any gene: 11. CDR3 in DNA: TGTGCCATCGGTCTAGCGGGAGATATTTTGGATACGCAGTATTTT. Translation gives CAIGLAGDILDTQYF.

In regard to this clonotype: This clone may be a read error of a much larger clone one base away. The CDR3 nucleotides are TGTGCCAGCAGCTTTGACGCGGGGTTACCCTACGAGCAGTACTTC. Amino acid sequence: CASSFDAGLPYEQYF. This sequence joins TRBV7-9 and TRBJ2-1, with D possibly being TRBD2 (6 bases). TRBJ2-7 matches the DNA end more closely, so the J call is doubtful. CDR1 and CDR2 from the germline V gene are SEHNR and FQNEAQ (reference sequence). The CDR3 is 15 amino acids.

This chain's CDR3 is CASSSRGLAGQETQYF. The CDR3 DNA reads as TGTGCCAGCAGCTCCCGGGGGCTAGCGGGGCAAGAGACCCAGTACTTC. The chain employs TRBV7-9 and TRBJ2-5, with TRBD2 matching over 9 bases. The CDR3 is 16 amino acids. After removal of 4 bases from V and 2 bases from J, the junction contained 8 bases not matched to a gene. Germline CDR1 reads SEHNR; CDR2 reads FQNEAQ (reference sequence).

The chain combines TRBV3-1 with TRBJ1-2; D not resolved. Deletions cut 0 bases from V and 5 bases from J, with 10 bases between. The germline V gene encodes CDR1 LGHDT and CDR2 YNNKEL (reference sequence). This CDR3 is 14 amino acids long. For the CDR3, the DNA is TGTGCCAGCAGCCAAGATATTTCAGTTTATGGCTACACCTTC. Translating gives CASSQDISVYGYTF. Variable domain in full (rest from reference TRBV3-1 and TRBJ1-2): DTAVSQTPKYLVTQMGNDKSIKCEQNLGHDTMYWYKQDSKKFLKIMFSYNNKELIINETVPNRFSPKSPDKAHLNLHINSLELGDSAVYFCASSQDISVYGYTFGSGTRLTVV.

The V call is TRBV6-5, the J call TRBJ2-3, with D perhaps given as TRBD1 or TRBD2 (6 bases each). With 4 bases removed from V and 2 bases from J, the gap between germline ends came to 22 bases. Germline V lookup: CDR1 MNHEY, CDR2 SVGAGI. The CDR3 length is 18 residues. Here the CDR3 DNA reads TGTGCCAGCAGTTCCAACCACCTGGGGGGCAAGACCACAGATACGCAGTATTTT. Residues: CASSSNHLGGKTTDTQYF.

The chain carries TRBV20-1 and TRBJ1-5, with D tentatively TRBD1 (5 bases). Germline lookup yields CDR1 DFQATT and CDR2 SNEGSKA (reference sequence). This CDR3 spans 17 amino acids. V shed 6 bases and J shed 4 bases, with 25 bases lying between them. The CDR3, as DNA: TGCAGTGCCTTAGTAGGGGCTGCGGGAGTAGGAAATCAGCCCCAGCATTTT. Translation gives CSALVGAAGVGNQPQHF.

The J gene is TRBJ2-3, the V gene TRBV6-6; D may correspond to TRBD1 or TRBD2 (7 bases each). Germline CDR1 is MNHNY and CDR2 is SVGAGI (reference sequence). V was cut by 2 bases and J by 0 bases, with 12 bases left in between. The CDR3 spans 16 residues. CDR3 DNA: TGTGCCAGCAGTTACGGGAGGGGGCTAAGCACAGATACGCAGTATTTT. Translation: CASSYGRGLSTDTQYF.

This rearrangement joins TRBV7-9 to TRBJ1-2; a possible D gene is TRBD1 (5 bases). Germline CDR1 is SEHNR and CDR2 is FQNEAQ (reference sequence). This CDR3 is 14 amino acids long. The V end lost 5 bases, the J end lost 4 bases, and 14 bases lay between the germline ends. The CDR3 coding sequence is TGTGCCAGCAGCCCTCAGGACATCGTCTATGGCTACACCTTC. The encoded protein is CASSPQDIVYGYTF.

The chain is built from TRBV19 and TRBJ2-1; weak D call: TRBD2 (6 bases). Matching the DNA end better, TRBJ2-7 makes the J call doubtful. The germline gives CDR1 LNHDA, CDR2 SQIVND (reference sequence). The CDR3 has 13 residues. Here the CDR3 reads CASSMGGYNEQYF. CDR3 sequence (DNA): TGTGCCAGTAGTATGGGGGGTTACAATGAGCAGTACTTC.

This clonotype was seen only a few times. CDR3 sequence (DNA): TGCAGTGCTAGGAACGCGGCAGGGGGGGATTCGGATACGCAGTATTTT. Encoded protein: CSARNAAGGDSDTQYF. The chain carries TRBV20-1 and TRBJ2-3; D is possibly TRBD1 or TRBD2 (7 bases each). This CDR3 is built from 16 residues. The V end was cut by 3 bases, the J end by 6 bases, with 22 bases between. Germline CDR1 and CDR2: DFQATT and SNEGSKA (reference sequence).

CDR3 in DNA: TGTGCCAGCAGTACGACCCGGGACACTAACTTGGGCGGGACCCAGTACTTC. Its protein is CASSTTRDTNLGGTQYF. This chain uses TRBV12-3 or TRBV12-4 with TRBJ2-7; D perhaps matches TRBD1 (6 bases). The closer fit of TRBJ2-5 to the DNA end suggests the J call may be wrong. This CDR3 is built from 17 residues.

About this clonotype itself: The junction shows a germline mismatch at one end, possibly a read error. V is TRBV6-5 and J is TRBJ2-7; 10 nucleotides agree with TRBD2. This CDR3 is 14 amino acids long. Germline CDR1 and CDR2: MNHEY and SVGAGI. For the CDR3, the DNA is TGTGCCTGCAGATCCGGGACTAGCGTCTACGAGCAGTACTTC. Amino acid sequence: CACRSGTSVYEQYF.

The chain links TRBV4-1 to TRBJ2-6; D unclear. CDR1 MGHRA and CDR2 YSYEKL come from the germline V gene. This CDR3 region has 15 residues. V lost 0 bases and J lost 4, with 7 bases in between. The DNA of the CDR3 is TGCGCCAGCAGCCAAGAGGGGTGGGGGGCCAACGTCCTGACTTTC. This sequence encodes CASSQEGWGANVLTF.

The V gene is TRBV7-7, the J gene TRBJ2-5; 11 nucleotides line up with TRBD1. The CDR3 has 15 residues. The junction had 3 bases not matched to a gene; V was cut back by 5 bases and J by 1 base. The germline V gene has CDR1 SSHAT and CDR2 FNYEAQ (reference sequence). The CDR3 here is CASSTGTGGQETQYF. The CDR3 bases are TGTGCCAGCAGCACAGGGACAGGGGGCCAAGAGACCCAGTACTTC.

The rearrangement links TRBV30 to TRBJ1-4, with unresolved D. The CDR3 extends over 13 amino acids. Trimming stripped 2 bases from V and 5 bases from J, with 9 bases between. Germline V gives CDR1 GTSNPN, CDR2 SVGIG (reference sequence). In nucleotides, the CDR3 is TGTGCCTGGAGTTGGGGATTAAATGAAAAACTGTTTTTT. Translation gives CAWSWGLNEKLFF.

This clonotype was seen more than once but under ten times. The chain is built from TRBV12-3 or TRBV12-4 and TRBJ2-1; 14 bases map to TRBD2. The CDR3 has 17 amino acids. V was pared by 6 bases and J by 6 bases, with 10 bases of the junction left unmatched. The CDR3 bases are TGTGCCAGCAGGAAGACTAGCGGGAGGGCCCCACTCAATGAGCAGTTCTTC. Protein sequence: CASRKTSGRAPLNEQFF.

The rearrangement links TRBV29-1 to TRBJ1-2, with a tentative D call TRBD1 (6 bases). CDR1 is SQVTM, CDR2 ANQGSEA, per germline. CDR3 size: 10 residues. CDR3 DNA sequence: TGCACCACAGAGCAGGGGGGCTACACCTTC. Translating gives CTTEQGGYTF.

This clonotype was picked up a small number of times. The chain carries TRBV20-1 and TRBJ2-1; D unresolved. CDR1 DFQATT and CDR2 SNEGSKA come from the germline V gene (reference sequence). The CDR3 runs 12 residues. Deletions cut 8 bases from V and 5 bases from J, with 13 bases between. CDR3 amino acids: CSSPDVHNEQFF. As DNA, the CDR3 is TGCAGTAGCCCGGACGTCCACAATGAGCAGTTCTTC.

V is TRBV7-3 and J is TRBJ2-4; the D is unclear. Germline V gives CDR1 SGHTA, CDR2 FQGTGA. Trimming shortened V by 1 base and J by 13 bases, and 11 bases separated the two germline ends. This CDR3 spans 12 amino acids. The CDR3 region is CASSLNLGPQYF. CDR3 DNA sequence: TGTGCCAGCAGCTTAAACTTGGGCCCGCAGTACTTC.

CDR3 in amino acids: CATSDHSGGTDTQYF. The CDR3 bases are TGTGCCACCAGTGACCATAGCGGGGGAACAGATACGCAGTATTTT. This chain joins TRBV24-1 and TRBJ2-3; 9 bases are shared with TRBD2. The CDR3 sequence is 15 residues long. With V trimmed by 4 bases and J by 3 bases, 4 bases remained unmatched. Per germline, CDR1 KGHDR and CDR2 SFDVKD.

This clonotype has more than one count but fewer than ten. V is TRBV29-1 and J is TRBJ2-6; 7 nucleotides align to TRBD1. In germline, CDR1 is SQVTM, CDR2 ANQGSEA. CDR3 length: 16 amino acids. The trim removed 5 bases at V and 3 bases at J, leaving 10 bases unmatched. In nucleotides, the CDR3 is TGCAGCGTTCAAAGAACAGGGGCAGGTGGGGCCAACGTCCTGACTTTC. Protein product: CSVQRTGAGGANVLTF.

V gene TRBV11-2 combines with J gene TRBJ2-5, with TRBD1 identical over 7 bases. The V gene's germline CDR1 is SGHAT and CDR2 FQNNGV. The CDR3 totals 15 residues. The V and J ends lost 1 base and 3 bases, in that order; junction bases with no gene match: 5. This CDR3 reads CASSLVLGGEETQYF. CDR3 bases: TGTGCCAGCAGCTTAGTGCTAGGGGGCGAAGAGACCCAGTACTTC.

The genes are TRBV6-2 or TRBV6-3 and TRBJ1-6; 10 nucleotides agree with TRBD1. Germline CDR1 MNHEY, CDR2 SVGEGT. This CDR3 is 14 amino acids long. Unmatched junction bases numbered 0, after V lost 2 bases and J lost 8 bases. CDR3: CASSYGTGDSPLHF. The CDR3, as DNA: TGTGCCAGCAGTTACGGGACAGGGGATTCACCCCTCCACTTT.

The chain carries TRBV7-9 and TRBJ1-2, with D possibly being TRBD1 (5 bases). Trimming shortened V by 4 bases and J by 1 base, and 7 bases separated the two germline ends. Germline V gene lookup returns CDR1 SEHNR and CDR2 FQNEAQ (reference sequence). This CDR3 spans 13 amino acids. The DNA for the CDR3 is TGTGCCAGCAGCTACAGGAATAACTATGGCTACACCTTC. Its protein is CASSYRNNYGYTF.

This clonotype was seen a few times. The chain uses TRBV2 and TRBJ2-4; no clear D gene. Germline CDR1 SNHLY, CDR2 FYNNEI. V shed 9 bases and J shed 2 bases, with 5 bases lying between them. This CDR3 is built from 11 residues. CDR3 loop: CASSTKNIQYF. CDR3 DNA sequence: TGTGCCAGTTCTACCAAAAACATTCAGTACTTC.

Concerning this clonotype: Germline and junction disagree at one end, which may indicate a read error. The chain recombines TRBV7-2 with TRBJ2-1, with 12 bases matching TRBD2. Germline CDR1 and CDR2: SGHTA and FQGNSA. This CDR3 comprises 19 residues. The CDR3 protein is CASSLNSMSASGGANGPFF. CDR3 coding DNA: TGTGCTAGCAGCTTAAATTCGATGAGTGCTAGCGGGGGGGCCAATGGGCCGTTCTTC.